A selection of T cell receptor beta chains follows, all from one sample in a study of T-cell reconstitution after alpha-beta-depleted transplantation in children. TCRdb called the PCR reads again in MiXCR, with one record for every CDR3 protein. The top ten clones hold roughly 27% of a sample with 440,000 or so distinct CDR3 sequences, around two fifths of them seen once. Material: PBMCs, obtained before TCRalphabeta/CD19-depleted stem cell transplant. Receptor source: a girl aged 2-10 years with aplastic anemia, due to receive a stem cell transplant. Each CDR3 is given with its conserved first and last residue. The order of the fields is D gene, J gene, clone size, V gene, CDR3 protein, CDR3 DNA. The D gene is left open where the match is weak. Size tells how often a clone was seen (once, few, many) or the class of an expanded clone, and some rows leave it out.

>-|TRBJ2-3|many|TRBV18
CASSPLSDTQYF
TGTGCCAGCTCCCCTCTCTCAGATACGCAGTATTTT
>TRBD2|TRBJ2-7|-|TRBV6-1
CASSGRGTSGTYEQYF
TGTGCCAGCAGTGGCAGAGGGACTAGCGGTACCTACGAGCAGTACTTC
>-|TRBJ2-3|-|TRBV20-1
CSARDKGASGSTDTQYF
TGCAGTGCTAGAGATAAGGGGGCTAGCGGGTCCACAGATACGCAGTATTTT
>TRBD1|TRBJ2-2|many|TRBV9
CASSVVQGPNTGELFF
TGTGCCAGCAGCGTAGTACAGGGGCCGAACACCGGGGAGCTGTTTTTT
>TRBD1|TRBJ2-1|few|TRBV5-1
CASSSTGAFDNEQFF
TGCGCCAGCAGCTCCACAGGGGCCTTCGACAATGAGCAGTTCTTC
>-|TRBJ2-1|-|TRBV4-2
CASSQDKWTDNEQFF
TGTGCCAGCAGCCAAGATAAATGGACTGACAATGAGCAGTTCTTC
>-|TRBJ1-1|-|TRBV19
CASKVNREATEAFF
TGTGCCAGTAAAGTAAACAGGGAGGCCACTGAAGCTTTCTTT
>-|TRBJ1-2|-|TRBV29-1
CSVEGGSGWPGGYTF
TGCAGCGTTGAAGGAGGCTCAGGGTGGCCGGGAGGCTACACCTTC
>TRBD1|TRBJ2-1|-|TRBV27
CASSRGTGLGGEQFF
TGTGCCAGCAGTAGGGGGACAGGCCTGGGTGGTGAGCAGTTCTTC
>-|TRBJ2-1|-|TRBV20-1
CSASRFGTGYNEQFF
TGCAGTGCTAGTAGGTTTGGGACGGGCTACAATGAGCAGTTCTTC
>-|TRBJ2-7|-|TRBV20-1
CSARVDFGSYEQYF
TGCAGTGCTAGAGTGGACTTTGGCTCCTACGAGCAGTACTTC
>-|TRBJ2-3|many|TRBV5-5
CASSFERSTSTDTQYF
TGTGCCAGCAGCTTCGAGAGATCTACGAGCACAGATACGCAGTATTTT
>TRBD1|TRBJ2-7|many|TRBV20-1
CSAWGTETSYEQYF
TGCAGTGCTTGGGGGACAGAAACCTCCTACGAGCAGTACTTC
>TRBD1|TRBJ2-3|-|TRBV12-3/TRBV12-4
CASSFRGRGADTQYF
TGTGCCAGCAGTTTCAGGGGGCGAGGGGCAGATACGCAGTATTTT
>-|TRBJ1-1|few|TRBV7-9
CASSLGAPPVTEAFF
TGTGCCAGCAGCTTAGGCGCGCCCCCAGTAACTGAAGCTTTCTTT
>-|TRBJ2-7|-|TRBV29-1
CSVVGQGGTYEQYF
TGCAGCGTTGTTGGACAGGGAGGGACCTACGAGCAGTACTTC
>-|TRBJ2-2|-|TRBV29-1
CSVELARDTGELFF
TGCAGCGTTGAACTAGCCAGGGACACCGGGGAGCTGTTTTTT
>-|TRBJ2-3|-|TRBV9
CASSVNTASTDTQYF
TGTGCCAGCAGCGTAAATACAGCTAGCACAGATACGCAGTATTTT
>-|TRBJ2-3|many|TRBV4-1
CASSQDSRESIDTQYF
TGCGCCAGCAGCCAAGATTCACGGGAGAGTATAGATACGCAGTATTTT
>TRBD1|TRBJ2-7|few|TRBV10-3
CAISVGQGSYEQYF
TGTGCCATCAGTGTGGGACAGGGGTCCTACGAGCAGTACTTC
>TRBD2|TRBJ2-1|-|TRBV7-3
CASSLTGGSSEQFF
TGTGCCAGCAGCTTAACGGGCGGGAGCTCTGAGCAGTTCTTC
>-|TRBJ2-7|-|TRBV6-5
CASSYSKQGDEQYF
TGTGCCAGCAGTTACTCGAAACAGGGAGACGAGCAGTACTTC
>-|TRBJ2-5|once|TRBV7-6
CASSFDSGVKETQYF
TGTGCCAGCAGCTTTGACAGCGGAGTGAAAGAGACCCAGTACTTC
>TRBD1|TRBJ2-3|-|TRBV20-1
CSGGQGATDTQYF
TGCAGTGGGGGGCAGGGGGCCACAGATACGCAGTATTTT
>TRBD2|TRBJ2-3|few|TRBV7-2
CASSFSGTSGSTDTQYF
TGTGCCAGCAGCTTCTCCGGGACTAGCGGGAGTACAGATACGCAGTATTTT
>-|TRBJ2-7|-|TRBV20-1
CSAILRDTHYEQYF
TGCAGTGCCATCCTCCGGGACACCCACTACGAGCAGTACTTC
>-|TRBJ1-1|-|TRBV5-1
CASSFGTPALFGTEAFF
TGCGCCAGCAGCTTCGGGACCCCGGCGCTTTTCGGCACTGAAGCTTTCTTT
>TRBD2|TRBJ2-5|few|TRBV12-3/TRBV12-4
CASSSGLAGAVETQYF
TGTGCCAGCAGTTCCGGACTAGCGGGGGCTGTGGAGACCCAGTACTTC
>-|TRBJ2-3|-|TRBV28
CASSPPGVDTDTQYF
TGTGCCAGCAGTCCGCCGGGGGTCGACACAGATACGCAGTATTTT
>TRBD1|TRBJ2-1|many|TRBV12-3/TRBV12-4
CASTRQGNEQFF
TGTGCCAGCACTAGACAGGGAAATGAGCAGTTCTTC
>-|TRBJ2-3|-|TRBV5-5
CASTSERVLSTDTQYF
TGTGCCAGCACCTCCGAGAGGGTGTTGAGCACAGATACGCAGTATTTT
>TRBD2|TRBJ2-1|few|TRBV9
CASSAWTSGNLNEQFF
TGTGCCAGCAGCGCCTGGACTAGCGGGAACTTAAATGAGCAGTTCTTC
>TRBD2|TRBJ2-3|-|TRBV5-1
CASSLMASGRRADTQYF
TGCGCCAGCAGCTTGATGGCTAGCGGGAGAAGAGCAGATACGCAGTATTTT
>-|TRBJ2-3|once|TRBV5-1
CASSLVGRDTQYF
TGCGCCAGCAGCTTGGTTGGGAGAGATACGCAGTATTTT
>TRBD2|TRBJ2-2|-|TRBV29-1
CSVRTPLAKNTGELFF
TGCAGCGTCCGCACCCCACTAGCGAAAAACACCGGGGAGCTGTTTTTT
>TRBD1|TRBJ1-1|few|TRBV7-3
CASSWDRYTEAFF
TGTGCCAGCAGCTGGGACAGATACACTGAAGCTTTCTTT
>TRBD1|TRBJ1-5|-|TRBV5-5
CASSFMDRGYSNQPQHF
TGTGCCAGCAGCTTTATGGACAGGGGATATAGCAATCAGCCCCAGCATTTT
>-|TRBJ2-5|few|TRBV20-1
CSVLNHQETQYF
TGCAGTGTCCTAAACCACCAAGAGACCCAGTACTTC
>-|TRBJ2-7|-|TRBV3-1
CASSRGTPSYEQYF
TGTGCCAGCAGCCGGGGGACGCCATCCTACGAGCAGTACTTC
>-|TRBJ1-1|-|TRBV28
CASSSPAGGRNTEAFF
TGTGCCAGCAGTTCGCCGGCGGGAGGTAGGAACACTGAAGCTTTCTTT
>-|TRBJ2-1|-|TRBV11-1
CASSLGRGGPSSYNEQFF
TGTGCCAGCAGCTTAGGTCGTGGCGGGCCTAGCTCCTACAATGAGCAGTTCTTC
>TRBD1|TRBJ1-1|-|TRBV5-1
CASSHGTGVMNTEAFF
TGCGCCAGCAGTCACGGGACAGGGGTCATGAACACTGAAGCTTTCTTT
>TRBD2|TRBJ2-3|-|TRBV12-3/TRBV12-4
CASSLSREGPADTQYF
TGTGCCAGCAGTTTATCCCGGGAGGGCCCCGCAGATACGCAGTATTTT
>-|TRBJ2-3|-|TRBV7-9
CASSPPRAANTDTQYF
TGTGCCAGCAGCCCCCCGAGGGCCGCGAACACAGATACGCAGTATTTT
>-|TRBJ1-1|few|TRBV10-3
CAISERTEAFF
TGTGCCATCAGTGAAAGGACTGAAGCTTTCTTT
>TRBD2|TRBJ2-3|many|TRBV5-1
CASSLEVAGVDTQYF
TGCGCCAGCAGCTTGGAGGTAGCGGGAGTGGATACGCAGTATTTT
>TRBD1|TRBJ2-2|many|TRBV5-1
CASWTGTGVTGELFF
TGCGCCAGCTGGACCGGGACAGGGGTAACCGGGGAGCTGTTTTTT
>TRBD1|TRBJ2-1|-|TRBV7-9
CASSLGADRGPGNEQFF
TGTGCCAGCAGCTTAGGAGCGGACAGGGGGCCGGGCAATGAGCAGTTCTTC
>-|TRBJ1-1|-|TRBV12-3/TRBV12-4
CASSPDAAGNTEAFF
TGTGCCAGCAGTCCTGACGCAGCGGGGAACACTGAAGCTTTCTTT
>-|TRBJ2-1|-|TRBV6-2/TRBV6-3
CASSRPGQPSEQFF
TGTGCCAGCAGCCGCCCCGGGCAGCCTAGTGAGCAGTTCTTC
>-|TRBJ1-1|-|TRBV6-5
CASSYSFQGNTEAFF
TGTGCCAGCAGTTACTCGTTTCAGGGGAACACTGAAGCTTTCTTT
>-|TRBJ2-6|many|TRBV3-1
CASSQDNSGANVLTF
TGTGCCAGCAGCCAAGACAACTCTGGGGCCAACGTCCTGACTTTC
>TRBD1|TRBJ2-5|-|TRBV6-2/TRBV6-3
CASSYSTGKETQYF
TGTGCCAGCAGTTACTCGACAGGGAAAGAGACCCAGTACTTC
>-|TRBJ2-2|-|TRBV7-2
CASSRLTGATPGELFF
TGTGCCAGCAGCCGACTCACCGGGGCCACGCCCGGGGAGCTGTTTTTT
>TRBD2|TRBJ2-7|-|TRBV5-1
CASSPRASGARSSYEQYF
TGCGCCAGCAGCCCTAGGGCTAGCGGGGCAAGGAGCTCCTACGAGCAGTACTTC
>-|TRBJ2-3|many|TRBV15
CATSKGDTDTQYF
TGTGCCACCAGCAAAGGGGACACAGATACGCAGTATTTT